This is a list of T cell receptor beta chains from one sample in a study of cytomegalovirus exposure and HLA in healthy donors. The table came from immunoSEQ multiplex PCR; TCRdb's copy has only in-frame clones and leaves some out. The data contain some 87,000 clones, less than 65% of them seen just once; the ten biggest clones take up around 5.5%. The specimen sequenced was PBMCs. The origin of the receptors is a woman aged 25 to 39 in good health and CMV-seropositive. Each CDR3 is given with its conserved first and last residue. Fields, in order: J gene, V gene, D gene, clone size, CDR3 DNA, CDR3 protein. D genes are given only for firm matches. Clone size is shown for a subset of rows, as once, few, many or a class of expanded clone.

>TRBJ1-5|TRBV4-3|NA|NA
TGCGCCAGCAGCCAAGATCGAGGGCTGAATCAGCCCCAGCATTTT
CASSQDRGLNQPQHF
>TRBJ2-6|TRBV7-7|NA|NA
TGTGCTAGCAGCTTACAGTTCACTGGGGCCAACGTCCTGACTTTC
CASSLQFTGANVLTF
>TRBJ2-1|TRBV7-2|TRBD1|NA
TGTGCCAGCAGCATAAACAGGGGCGAGCAGTTCTTC
CASSINRGEQFF
>TRBJ2-5|TRBV5-5|NA|NA
TGTGCCAGCAGCTTGACCTCTATCCAACCAGCGGAGACCCAGTACTTC
CASSLTSIQPAETQYF
>TRBJ2-7|TRBV4-3|TRBD2|NA
TGCGCCAGCAGCCAGGATCTAGCGGGGAACTACGAGCAGTACTTC
CASSQDLAGNYEQYF
>TRBJ2-7|TRBV4-1|NA|NA
TGCGCCAGCAGCCCTACCACAGGGACCCCGAGCGAGCAGTACTTC
CASSPTTGTPSEQYF
>TRBJ1-1|TRBV7-3|NA|NA
TGTGCCAGCAGCTTAAGGCCCCTCCTCAGTGAAGCTTTCTTT
CASSLRPLLSEAFF
>TRBJ2-5|TRBV4-3|NA|NA
TGCGCCAGCAGCCAAGATTTGGGCCCCCAAGAGACCCAGTACTTC
CASSQDLGPQETQYF
>TRBJ2-7|TRBV7-2|TRBD1|NA
TGTGCCAGCATCCGGGACAGGGGGCGCCAAGAGCAGTACTTC
CASIRDRGRQEQYF
>TRBJ2-2|TRBV9|TRBD2|NA
TGTGCCAGCAGCTTCGTAGCGGGGGGGCTAGACACCGGGGAGCTGTTTTTT
CASSFVAGGLDTGELFF
>TRBJ1-1|TRBV10-3|TRBD1|NA
TGTGCCATGGGGACAGCGAACACTGAAGCTTTCTTT
CAMGTANTEAFF
>TRBJ1-2|TRBV7-8|NA|NA
TGTGCCAGCAGCCCATTGCGGTCGCTCGGCTACACCTTC
CASSPLRSLGYTF
>TRBJ2-5|TRBV5-4|NA|NA
TGTGCCAGCAGCAGCCCACTAGTAGGGAAAGAGACCCAGTACTTC
CASSSPLVGKETQYF
>TRBJ1-6|TRBV7-9|TRBD1|few
TGTGCCAGCTCGCTAAGGACAGGGGATAATTCACCCCTCCACTTT
CASSLRTGDNSPLHF
>TRBJ2-5|TRBV5-1|TRBD2|NA
TGCGCCAGCACGATTAGCGGGGGGGCCGGGGAGACCCAGTACTTC
CASTISGGAGETQYF
>TRBJ1-1|TRBV2|NA|few
TGTGCCAGCAGGGAGGGTACAATAACTGAAGCTTTCTTT
CASREGTITEAFF
>TRBJ1-1|TRBV29-1|NA|NA
TGCAGCGTGGGGGGGAATTTTGGAGCTGAAGCTTTCTTT
CSVGGNFGAEAFF
>TRBJ1-2|TRBV30|NA|NA
TGTGCCTGGAGTCTACACCGGGACAACAGCTACACCTTC
CAWSLHRDNSYTF
>TRBJ1-1|TRBV7-9|NA|NA
TGTGCCAGCAGCTTATCCCCAGGGATGACTGAAGCTTTCTTT
CASSLSPGMTEAFF
>TRBJ2-1|TRBV28|TRBD2|few
TGTGCCTGCCGTGGCGGGGCGGGGGCCTACAATGAGCAGTTCTTC
CACRGGAGAYNEQFF
>TRBJ2-5|TRBV5-1|NA|few
TGCGCCAGCAGCTGGACTTTCCAAGAGACCCAGTACTTC
CASSWTFQETQYF
>TRBJ2-7|TRBV9|TRBD1|few
TGTGCCAGCAGCGTAGGGGACAGAGTTTACGAGCAGTACTTC
CASSVGDRVYEQYF
>TRBJ2-5|TRBV5-4|NA|NA
TGTGCCAGCAGCTTGGGGGCAGCCAAAGAGACCCAGTACTTC
CASSLGAAKETQYF
>TRBJ1-3|TRBV29-1|NA|few
TGCAGCGTACAGGTCTCTGGAAACACCATATATTTT
CSVQVSGNTIYF
>TRBJ1-1|TRBV14|NA|NA
TGTGCCAGCCGGGAGCAGCCGAACACTGAAGCTTTCTTT
CASREQPNTEAFF
>TRBJ2-7|TRBV2|NA|NA
TGTGCCAGCAGTGATGGTAGAGGGGAGGTCGAGCAGTACTTC
CASSDGRGEVEQYF
>TRBJ1-1|TRBV11-3|NA|NA
TGTGCCAGCAGCTGGGGGGTGGGAACTGAAGCTTTCTTT
CASSWGVGTEAFF
>TRBJ2-7|TRBV9|NA|NA
TGTGCCAGCAGCGTAGGATTTCCAGGGGCGTGGGACGAGCAGTACTTC
CASSVGFPGAWDEQYF
>TRBJ2-1|TRBV30|TRBD2|NA
TGTGCCTGGAGTACCCCGGGACTAGCGGGGGCCTCTTACAATGAGCAGTTCTTC
CAWSTPGLAGASYNEQFF